The 9 T cell receptor beta chains reported below all come from one sample, sequenced in a study of T cell responses to AZD1222 COVID-19 vaccine. TCRdb's table, derived via immunoSEQ multiplex PCR, lists solely in-frame clones and lacks some. The sample carries around 130,000 clones, around 86% recorded once. The sequenced sample was peripheral blood, obtained 28 days after the second AZD1222 dose. These receptors originate from an adult who received the AZD1222 COVID-19 vaccine.

V usage is TRBV19 and J usage is TRBJ1-5, with 7 nucleotides matching TRBD1. The V gene end was trimmed by 7 bases and the J gene end by 7 bases; junction bases not matched to a gene: 13. The CDR3 spans 15 residues. Germline V CDR1 and CDR2: LNHDA, SQIVND (reference sequence). The CDR3 protein is CASTKGPGGVQPQHF. The CDR3 nucleotides are TGTGCCAGTACCAAGGGTCCAGGGGGTGTCCAGCCCCAGCATTTT.

The gene calls are TRBV9 and TRBJ1-1; no firm D call. This CDR3 is built from 13 residues. Germline V gene lookup returns CDR1 SGDLS and CDR2 YYNGEE. V shed 1 base and J shed 5 bases, with 9 bases lying between them. For the CDR3, the DNA is TGTGCCAGCAGCGTATCCGAACTGACTGAAGCTTTCTTT. Its translation is CASSVSELTEAFF.

This clone showed up just once. The CDR3 nucleotides are TGTGCCAGCAGCTGGAACTATGGCTACACCTTC. Translated, it gives CASSWNYGYTF. The chain has TRBV16 and TRBJ1-2; D not resolved. V gave up 5 bases and J gave up 2 bases, with 3 bases separating them. The CDR3 has 11 amino acids. In germline, CDR1 is KGHSY, CDR2 FQNENV.

The rearrangement joins TRBV5-1 to TRBJ2-1; D not resolved. The CDR3 runs to 13 residues. V lost 3 bases and J lost 4, with 8 bases in between. CDR1 is SGHRS, CDR2 YFSETQ, per germline. In nucleotides, the CDR3 is TGCGCCAGCAGCTCGGAAGGGTACAATGAGCAGTTCTTC. This gives the protein CASSSEGYNEQFF. The full variable domain, with the rest looked up from reference TRBV5-1 and TRBJ2-1, is KAGVTQTPRYLIKTRGQQVTLSCSPISGHRSVSWYQQTPGQGLQFLFEYFSETQRNKGNFPGRFSGRQFSNSRSEMNVSTLELGDSALYLCASSSEGYNEQFFGPGTRLTVL.

The chain carries TRBV25-1 and TRBJ1-2; a possible D gene is TRBD1 (6 bases). This CDR3 is built from 17 residues. The V end lost 4 bases, the J end lost 4 bases, and 22 bases lay between the germline ends. Germline lookup yields CDR1 MGHDK and CDR2 SYGVNS. The CDR3 DNA reads as TGTGCCAGCAGTGGTAAAGACAGATCGGGACACTTCTATGGCTACACCTTC. Encoded protein: CASSGKDRSGHFYGYTF.

The CDR3 reads CASSLGSQGTNEKLFF. The CDR3 nucleotides read TGCGCCAGCAGCTTGGGATCTCAGGGAACTAATGAAAAACTGTTTTTT. This rearrangement joins TRBV5-1 to TRBJ1-4; the D gene is possibly TRBD1 (5 bases). Trimming removed 0 bases from V and 1 base from J, with 10 bases in between. Germline V lookup: CDR1 SGHRS, CDR2 YFSETQ. The CDR3 runs to 16 residues.

The chain uses TRBV6-6 and TRBJ1-1, with 7 positions matching TRBD1. Looked up from germline, CDR1 is MNHNY and CDR2 is SVGAGI (reference sequence). The CDR3 loop spans 14 amino acids. V lost 6 bases, J lost 5 bases, and 9 bases stayed unmatched. The DNA for the CDR3 is TGTGCCAGCAGCCGTACAGGGGAGGCGACTGAAGCTTTCTTT. Amino acids: CASSRTGEATEAFF.

The chain recombines TRBV5-1 with TRBJ1-2; a possible D gene is TRBD1 (6 bases). CDR1 is SGHRS and CDR2 is YFSETQ in the germline V gene. V was pared by 0 bases and J by 5 bases, with 17 bases between. The CDR3 extends over 16 amino acids. The CDR3 loop reads CASSLDRGPRPYGYTF. The CDR3 region has the DNA TGCGCCAGCAGCTTGGACCGGGGGCCACGTCCTTATGGCTACACCTTC.

This clone was picked up a small number of times. The CDR3 spells CASSPSTGGSLSNQPQHF. CDR3 coding DNA: TGTGCCAGTAGTCCGTCAACAGGGGGCAGTTTGAGCAATCAGCCCCAGCATTTT. The chain carries TRBV19 and TRBJ1-5, with 9 nucleotides matching TRBD1. Germline CDR1 LNHDA, CDR2 SQIVND (reference sequence). The CDR3 totals 18 residues. V shed 5 bases and J 1 base; nucleotides not matched to a gene: 12.